The present T cell receptor (beta chain) was sequenced within a study of T cell responses to AZD1222 COVID-19 vaccine. Germline-derived CDR1 and CDR2 are GTSNPN and SVGIG (reference sequence). V dropped 0 bases and J dropped 6 bases, with 14 bases sitting between them. There are 15 residues in the CDR3. The assay was immunoSEQ multiplex PCR, and TCRdb's table has in-frame clones only and misses some. The data contain 120,000 or so clones, over 75% of them singletons. The specimen comprised peripheral blood, sampled on day 0 of AZD1222 vaccination. The gene calls are TRBV30 and TRBJ2-2; D gene uncertain. This clonotype was sampled from an adult in good health. The CDR3 is CAWSVSITGAGELFF. The CDR3 nucleotides read TGTGCCTGGAGTGTATCGATTACTGGGGCCGGGGAGCTGTTTTTT.